The rows below give T cell receptor beta chains drawn from one sample of a study of blood T cell repertoires in COVID-19. Libraries were prepared by immunoSEQ multiplex PCR; TCRdb keeps only in-frame clonotypes and omits some of them. The table has about 5,600 clones, roughly 84% seen once. The sequenced sample consisted of peripheral blood. The source is a human donor in a cohort sampled during active COVID-19. Each CDR3 is given with its conserved first and last residue. The order of the fields is clone size, V gene, D gene, J gene, CDR3 DNA, CDR3 protein. D genes are given only for firm matches. For some rows the clone size is stated as once, few or many, or as a class when expanded; others skip it.

clone_size: .; v_call: TRBV5-6; d_call: TRBD2; j_call: TRBJ2-1; cdr3_nt: TGTGCCAGCAGCTCTAGCGGGAGGGCCTGGGATGAGCAGTTCTTC; cdr3_aa: CASSSSGRAWDEQFF
clone_size: .; v_call: TRBV14; d_call: .; j_call: TRBJ2-5; cdr3_nt: TGTGCCAGCAGCCATTTACAGGGAGTAGAGACCCAGTACTTC; cdr3_aa: CASSHLQGVETQYF
clone_size: .; v_call: TRBV7-9; d_call: .; j_call: TRBJ2-7; cdr3_nt: TGTGCCAGCAGTCCTCCCCGGGGGTCACCGGGACTCGAATACGAGCAGTACTTC; cdr3_aa: CASSPPRGSPGLEYEQYF
clone_size: .; v_call: TRBV27; d_call: .; j_call: TRBJ2-5; cdr3_nt: TGTGCCAGCAGCATACAGGTAGACCAAGAGACCCAGTACTTC; cdr3_aa: CASSIQVDQETQYF
clone_size: few; v_call: TRBV5-1; d_call: .; j_call: TRBJ1-6; cdr3_nt: TGCGCCAGCTCGCCGGCGGGGGGGCAGGATAATTCACCCCTCCACTTT; cdr3_aa: CASSPAGGQDNSPLHF
clone_size: few; v_call: TRBV5-1; d_call: .; j_call: TRBJ2-7; cdr3_nt: TGCGCCAGCAGCTATAGAGACAGCTACGAGCAGTACTTC; cdr3_aa: CASSYRDSYEQYF
clone_size: .; v_call: TRBV15; d_call: .; j_call: TRBJ2-2; cdr3_nt: TGTGCCACCAGCGGACAGCAGAACACCGGGGAGCTGTTTTTT; cdr3_aa: CATSGQQNTGELFF
clone_size: .; v_call: TRBV5-8; d_call: .; j_call: TRBJ2-7; cdr3_nt: TGTGCCAGCATTGGGGCGCACGAGCAGTACTTC; cdr3_aa: CASIGAHEQYF
clone_size: .; v_call: TRBV5-4; d_call: TRBD2; j_call: TRBJ2-5; cdr3_nt: TGTGCCAGCAGCTCGACTAGCGGCCAAGAGACCCAGTACTTC; cdr3_aa: CASSSTSGQETQYF
clone_size: .; v_call: TRBV4-2; d_call: .; j_call: TRBJ1-2; cdr3_nt: TGTGCCAGCAGCCAAGAAAGGAGAACAGGGACCGGTGGCTACACCTTC; cdr3_aa: CASSQERRTGTGGYTF
clone_size: .; v_call: TRBV3-1/TRBV3-2; d_call: TRBD2; j_call: TRBJ2-7; cdr3_nt: TGTGCCAGCAGCCAAGCGGGGGGAGTTGTCCACTCCTCCTACGAGCAGTACTTC; cdr3_aa: CASSQAGGVVHSSYEQYF
clone_size: .; v_call: TRBV7-6; d_call: .; j_call: TRBJ1-1; cdr3_nt: TGTGCCAGCAGTTCAACCGGCACTGAAGCTTTCTTT; cdr3_aa: CASSSTGTEAFF
clone_size: .; v_call: TRBV2; d_call: TRBD1; j_call: TRBJ2-7; cdr3_nt: TGTGCCAGCAGTGTTATGGGTGGGACAGGGGTCAACGAGCAGTACTTC; cdr3_aa: CASSVMGGTGVNEQYF
clone_size: few; v_call: TRBV29-1; d_call: .; j_call: TRBJ2-7; cdr3_nt: TGCAGCGTTGAAGTACCGAGACAGACGAGCTCCTACGAGCAGTACTTC; cdr3_aa: CSVEVPRQTSSYEQYF
clone_size: .; v_call: TRBV2; d_call: TRBD1; j_call: TRBJ1-5; cdr3_nt: TGTGCCAGCAGTGCGCATGGACAGGGCGATCAGCCCCAGCATTTT; cdr3_aa: CASSAHGQGDQPQHF
clone_size: .; v_call: TRBV6-2/TRBV6-3; d_call: .; j_call: TRBJ2-2; cdr3_nt: TGTGCCAGCAGTGGCGGGGAGACCGGGGAGCTGTTTTTT; cdr3_aa: CASSGGETGELFF
clone_size: .; v_call: TRBV5-1; d_call: TRBD2; j_call: TRBJ2-3; cdr3_nt: TGCGCCAGCAGCTTAAGGACTAGCGGGACCCGGACAGGCACAGATACGCAGTATTTT; cdr3_aa: CASSLRTSGTRTGTDTQYF
clone_size: once; v_call: TRBV19; d_call: .; j_call: TRBJ2-5; cdr3_nt: TGTGCCAGTAGTACCCGCTGGACAGAAGAGACCCAGTACTTC; cdr3_aa: CASSTRWTEETQYF
clone_size: .; v_call: TRBV7-9; d_call: .; j_call: TRBJ1-3; cdr3_nt: TGTGCCAGCAGCCGGTCCTCAGGTGGAAACACCATATATTTT; cdr3_aa: CASSRSSGGNTIYF
clone_size: once; v_call: TRBV20-1; d_call: TRBD2; j_call: TRBJ2-3; cdr3_nt: TGCAGTGCTAGTAGGGAGGGTGCATTACGGCCAGATACGCAGTATTTT; cdr3_aa: CSASREGALRPDTQYF
clone_size: .; v_call: TRBV6-5; d_call: .; j_call: TRBJ2-7; cdr3_nt: TGTGCCAGCAGTTACTCGTTCGGGGAGCAGTACTTC; cdr3_aa: CASSYSFGEQYF
clone_size: .; v_call: TRBV9; d_call: .; j_call: TRBJ1-3; cdr3_nt: TGTGCCAGCAGCGTAGCCGCAGGGGACCCTGGAAACACCATATATTTT; cdr3_aa: CASSVAAGDPGNTIYF
clone_size: .; v_call: TRBV7-8; d_call: .; j_call: TRBJ2-7; cdr3_nt: TGTGCCAGCAGCTTAGCGTTAATGGGGGCCGGGCAGTACTTC; cdr3_aa: CASSLALMGAGQYF
clone_size: .; v_call: TRBV28; d_call: TRBD2; j_call: TRBJ2-2; cdr3_nt: TGTGCCAGCAGGGGGACTAGAGAATGGCGGCTGTTTTTT; cdr3_aa: CASRGTREWRLFF
clone_size: .; v_call: TRBV5-5; d_call: .; j_call: TRBJ2-2; cdr3_nt: TGTGCCAGCAGCTTGTATAACACCGGGGAGCTGTTTTTT; cdr3_aa: CASSLYNTGELFF
clone_size: few; v_call: TRBV5-6; d_call: .; j_call: TRBJ1-1; cdr3_nt: TGTGCCAGCAGTTCTTGGAGGAGGGATGTCGCGAACACTGAAGCTTTCTTT; cdr3_aa: CASSSWRRDVANTEAFF
clone_size: few; v_call: TRBV5-1; d_call: TRBD2; j_call: TRBJ2-1; cdr3_nt: TGCGCCAGCAGCTTGGCGCTAGCGGGACCCTCCTACAATGAGCAGTTCTTC; cdr3_aa: CASSLALAGPSYNEQFF
clone_size: .; v_call: TRBV6-4; d_call: .; j_call: TRBJ1-1; cdr3_nt: TGTGCCAGCAGTGACCAGATTAACACTGAAGCTTTCTTT; cdr3_aa: CASSDQINTEAFF
clone_size: .; v_call: TRBV28; d_call: .; j_call: TRBJ2-7; cdr3_nt: TGTGCCAGCAGTAATCGGGTTTACGGGCAGTACTTC; cdr3_aa: CASSNRVYGQYF
clone_size: .; v_call: TRBV4-2; d_call: TRBD1; j_call: TRBJ1-1; cdr3_nt: TGTGCCAGCAGCAGAGGGGGCAACACTGAAGCTTTCTTT; cdr3_aa: CASSRGGNTEAFF